This TCR beta chain was recorded in a study of OX40 agonist ivuxolimab in advanced cancers. Looking at the study overall: The costimulatory receptor OX40 (CD134) was targeted by ivuxolimab, a fully human IgG2 agonistic monoclonal antibody. Intravenous ivuxolimab was administered to patients every 2 weeks at six dose levels: 0.01, 0.1, 0.3, 1.5, 3 and 10 mg/kg. Of the approximately 54 dose-escalation patients, hepatocellular carcinoma was present in approximately 20, melanoma in approximately 15, renal cell carcinoma in 9 and head and neck cancer in 9. In the dose-escalation cohort, roughly 80% of patients were male, and the mean age was roughly 60 years, with a range of 23 to 79. Patients were allowed to have had prior anti-PD-1, anti-PD-L1 or anti-CTLA-4 therapy, and 30% to 40% of the dose-escalation patients had previously received checkpoint inhibitors. Partial responses occurred in three dose-escalation patients, of whom one had hepatocellular carcinoma and two had cutaneous melanoma. Peripheral TCRbeta sequencing aimed to test whether ivuxolimab altered TCR sequence diversity and caused clonal T-cell expansion. The paper describes the monotherapy dose-escalation part (N = 52 patients) of the phase I trial of ivuxolimab. General study outcomes and caveats: After ivuxolimab, more expanded clones were found on average in CD8+ T cells than in CD4+ T cells. The antigen specificity of the peripheral T cells that underwent clonal expansion was not determined. Low levels of normalized T-cell clonal expansion were also seen in some patients who did not respond. In partial responders in the 0.1-3.0 mg/kg groups, normalized peripheral clonal expansion was found to be among the lowest, especially among CD8+ T cells. Clonal expansion of both CD4+ and CD8+ blood T cells was observed from baseline to week 6 at doses 0.1 to 3.0 mg/kg.

Patients with a history of autoimmune disease or receiving systemic immunosuppression were excluded from the trial. Peripheral blood for TCR sequencing was collected from all dose cohorts at baseline, on cycle 4 day 1, and on cycle 7 day 1. The samples were drawn from a first-in-human, open-label, multicenter phase I dose-escalation trial of ivuxolimab. Adults with locally advanced or metastatic head and neck squamous cell, hepatocellular, melanoma or renal cell carcinoma were enrolled in the trial. Before TCR sequencing, CD4+ T cells and CD8+ T cells were sorted from peripheral blood as separate populations. For this clone: Its antigen is currently not known. No much larger clone is present one base from it, and per-base qualities are unavailable.

For sequencing of the TCRbeta CDR3 region, genomic DNA was extracted from the sorted cells. TCRbeta CDR3 regions were sequenced using the immunoSEQ Assay. What TCRdb holds here is the immuneACCESS table cut down to in-frame rearrangements. Part of the clones is not present; checked against another copy, under half of the missing clones reflect an unresolved V gene, and the others are unexplained. The sample table contains 65,000 to 90,000 clones; only one count was recorded for over 65% of them. In total, the top ten clones hold roughly 2.5% of the sample. The sequence derives from an adult with an advanced solid tumor such as melanoma, head and neck, liver or kidney cancer. The material sequenced was CD4+ or CD8+ T cells sorted from blood, taken in a trial of the OX40 agonist ivuxolimab.

The DNA is as follows: TGCGCCAGCAGCCCGGACAGGGTTTGGACTGAAGCTTTCTTT. The resulting protein is CASSPDRVWTEAFF. The rearranged chain carries TRBV5-1 and TRBJ1-1; 8 nucleotides in the junction match TRBD1. The CDR3 covers 14 residues, taking in both the cysteine and the phenylalanine. The retained sequence is limited to the CDR3, 42 bases, with the frame set at the first base. Per the germline V gene, SGHRS is the CDR1 and YFSETQ is the CDR2. Here V drops 4 bases and J drops 5 bases, and the junction holds 7 bases not matched to any gene.